These 12 T cell receptor beta chains were all obtained from the same sample, sequenced in a study of PD-1 blockade in classical Hodgkin lymphoma. Repertoires were generated with immunoSEQ multiplex PCR, while TCRdb's copy carries only in-frame clones and drops some. This table holds just under 65,000 clones, roughly 89% found once. Time point in this sample: cycle 4 day 1 (C4D1), after more than five weeks of nivolumab. Every patient experienced relapse after autologous stem cell transplantation, and brentuximab vedotin exposure varied. The specimen was peripheral blood mononuclear cells (PBMCs), collected before the fourth cycle of nivolumab. These receptors were obtained from a human donor with classical Hodgkin lymphoma.

The chain employs TRBV10-3 and TRBJ2-3; 9 bases are a match to TRBD1. Germline CDR1 and CDR2: ENHRY and SYGVKD. V was pared by 4 bases and J by 0 bases, with 2 bases of the junction left unmatched. The CDR3 has 15 amino acids. CDR3 bases: TGTGCCATCAGTGCGGGACAGGGAAGCACAGATACGCAGTATTTT. Translated, it gives CAISAGQGSTDTQYF.

The chain employs TRBV10-3 and TRBJ2-3; D is ambiguous. Germline CDR1 ENHRY, CDR2 SYGVKD. The ends were cut back, 10 bases at V and 2 bases at J, with 13 bases in the middle. The CDR3 runs to 13 residues. CDR3 in amino acids: CATAQPYTDTQYF. Here the CDR3 DNA reads TGTGCCACCGCCCAACCCTACACAGATACGCAGTATTTT.

The V gene is TRBV4-1, the J gene TRBJ1-1, with a tentative D call TRBD1 (5 bases). Trimming removed 0 bases from V and 2 bases from J, with 19 bases in between. CDR3 size: 18 residues. Germline assignment: CDR1 MGHRA and CDR2 YSYEKL. The CDR3 loop reads CASSQETPLTAGNTEAFF. The CDR3 bases are TGCGCCAGCAGCCAAGAAACCCCCTTGACAGCAGGTAACACTGAAGCTTTCTTT.

This clone was detected once. The V gene is TRBV7-8, the J gene TRBJ1-4; unclear D gene. Trimming took 5 bases from V and 5 from J, leaving 15 bases between them. Germline CDR1 and CDR2: SGHVS and FQNEAQ. The CDR3 totals 15 residues. The CDR3 sequence: CASSQRRTKNEKLFF. The CDR3 DNA reads TGTGCCAGCAGCCAGAGACGTACCAAAAATGAAAAACTGTTTTTT. The full variable domain, completed using reference TRBV7-8 and TRBJ1-4, is GAGVSQSPRYKVAKRGQDVALRCDPISGHVSLFWYQQALGQGPEFLTYFQNEAQLDKSGLPSDRFFAERPEGSVSTLKIQRTQQEDSAVYLCASSQRRTKNEKLFFGSGTQLSVL.

This clone was found once. The chain employs TRBV5-4 and TRBJ2-7, with D tentatively TRBD1 or TRBD2 (7 bases each). With 4 bases removed from V and 2 bases from J, the gap between germline ends came to 19 bases. The CDR3 has 16 residues. Germline V lookup: CDR1 SGHNT, CDR2 YYREEE (reference sequence). The CDR3 DNA follows: TGTGCCAGCAGCCCCCTGGCAGGGGGGGGGACCTACGAGCAGTACTTC. This codes for CASSPLAGGGTYEQYF.

The CDR3 DNA follows: TGTGCCAGCAGCTTGGCGGGACAGGGATGGGTCGAGCAGTACTTC. This codes for CASSLAGQGWVEQYF. The chain uses TRBV5-5 and TRBJ2-7, with TRBD1 matching over 9 bases. Trimming took 0 bases from V and 6 from J; bases not matched to a gene: 7. The CDR3 runs 15 residues. The V gene's germline CDR1 is SGHKS and CDR2 YYEKEE (reference sequence). Filled out from reference TRBV5-5 and TRBJ2-7, the complete variable domain reads DAGVTQSPTHLIKTRGQQVTLRCSPISGHKSVSWYQQVLGQGPQFIFQYYEKEERGRGNFPDRFSARQFPNYSSELNVNALLLGDSALYLCASSLAGQGWVEQYFGPGTRLTVT.

The chain couples TRBV2 to TRBJ2-5; 12 bases fit TRBD1. The CDR3 is 14 residues long. Germline CDR1 SNHLY, CDR2 FYNNEI. V shed 8 bases and J 2 bases; nucleotides not matched to a gene: 3. CDR3 nucleotide sequence: TGTGCCAGCCGGGACAGGGGGCTACAAGAGACCCAGTACTTC. This translates into CASRDRGLQETQYF.

The rearrangement joins TRBV7-2 to TRBJ2-3; D ambiguous. V was cut by 4 bases and J by 2 bases, with 13 bases left in between. This CDR3 is 15 amino acids long. The V gene's germline CDR1 is SGHTA and CDR2 FQGNSA. The CDR3 loop is CASSSGSWYTDTQYF. CDR3 in DNA: TGTGCCAGCAGCTCCGGGTCTTGGTACACAGATACGCAGTATTTT.

This chain uses TRBV27 with TRBJ2-5; D is possibly TRBD1 or TRBD2 (5 bases each). Deletions cut 4 bases from V and 6 bases from J, with 6 bases between. The CDR3 consists of 11 residues. Looked up from germline, CDR1 is MNHEY and CDR2 is SMNVEV (reference sequence). The DNA for the CDR3 is TGTGCCAGCAGTTCGGGACAGACCCAGTACTTC. Encoded protein: CASSSGQTQYF.

The J gene is TRBJ1-1, the V gene TRBV5-1, with TRBD1 identical over 7 bases. Germline values: CDR1 SGHRS, CDR2 YFSETQ. Germline trimming cut 0 bases from V and 1 base from J; bases unmatched to any gene: 6. The CDR3 totals 16 residues. The CDR3: CASSLGQGGWNTEAFF. CDR3 DNA sequence: TGCGCCAGCAGCTTGGGACAGGGAGGCTGGAACACTGAAGCTTTCTTT.

In its sample, this clone was seen once. V and J are TRBV2 and TRBJ2-3; D is possibly TRBD2 (6 bases). This CDR3 is 13 amino acids long. Germline V gene sequence: CDR1 SNHLY, CDR2 FYNNEI. The V and J ends lost 7 bases and 1 base respectively, with 9 bases between them. The CDR3 DNA is TGTGCCAGCAAGGCTAGCGGCACAGATACGCAGTATTTT. Translation: CASKASGTDTQYF.

This clone was counted a few times. V usage is TRBV27 and J usage is TRBJ1-5, with D uncertain. Trimming removed 2 bases at V and 9 bases at J, with 11 bases between. The CDR3 is 13 amino acids. The germline V gene encodes CDR1 MNHEY and CDR2 SMNVEV (reference sequence). The CDR3 DNA reads TGTGCCAGCAGTTTAACCCCCCGGTCGCCCCAGCATTTT. Translation gives CASSLTPRSPQHF.